The clone carrying this TCR beta chain was counted at least ten times. What it recognizes is unknown. In making diagnoses, clinical symptoms, serum thyroxine and TRAb, thyroid ultrasound and orbital computed tomography were all used. Template material for amplifying TCR beta CDR3 regions consisted of RNA transcripts. The HTBI primer set drove a first-round RT-PCR of the TCR CDR3. TCRdb recomputed calls from the multiplex PCR reads with MiXCR, one row per CDR3 protein. The top ten hold roughly 7.7% of the sample, which has 500,000 to 750,000 distinct CDR3 sequences, approximately 15% seen once. The V gene's germline CDR1 is SGHTA and CDR2 FQGNSA. The CDR3 extends over 15 amino acids. V shed 2 bases and J shed 6 bases, with 15 bases lying between them. This entry is derived from a study of T cells in Graves' hyperthyroidism and ophthalmopathy. Whole-study results and caveats: Stable hyperthyroidism was told apart from ophthalmopathy by a model built on 13 V-J features. Blood samples included most of the expanded thyroid clonotypes exceeding 0.001.

Sample: blood. This clonotype was sampled from a woman aged 18-30 years with Graves' ophthalmopathy. The chain carries TRBV7-2 and TRBJ2-3; tentative D call: TRBD1 (5 bases). CDR3 region: CASSLSVQGRDTQYF. CDR3 DNA sequence: TGTGCCAGCAGCTTATCTGTCCAGGGCCGGGATACGCAGTATTTT.